The rows below give T cell receptor beta chains drawn from one sample of a study of T cells in Graves' hyperthyroidism and ophthalmopathy. TCRdb re-called the multiplex PCR reads with MiXCR, one entry per CDR3 protein. The data contain hundreds of thousands of distinct CDR3 sequences, around 15% of them seen just once; the ten biggest clones take up around 9.6%. Sequenced: blood. The receptors derive from a woman younger than 30 with Graves' hyperthyroidism. Each CDR3 is given with its conserved first and last residue. A D gene is named only where the DNA matches it firmly. Clone sizes are given selectively: once, few, many, or a class where the clone is expanded.

j_gene: TRBJ2-7; abundance: many; v_gene: TRBV3-1; d_gene: NA; CDR3aa: CASSQDLATAHYEQYF; CDR3nt: TGTGCCAGCAGCCAAGATTTGGCGACGGCCCACTACGAGCAGTACTTC
j_gene: TRBJ2-2; abundance: NA; v_gene: TRBV20-1; d_gene: NA; CDR3aa: CSARDPGLYTGELFF; CDR3nt: TGCAGTGCTAGAGATCCGGGCCTATACACCGGGGAGCTGTTTTTT
j_gene: TRBJ2-7; abundance: NA; v_gene: TRBV28; d_gene: NA; CDR3aa: CASSLRGLGDVNEQYF; CDR3nt: TGTGCCAGCAGCCTACGGGGATTGGGAGACGTCAACGAGCAGTACTTC
j_gene: TRBJ2-5; abundance: many; v_gene: TRBV11-1; d_gene: NA; CDR3aa: CASSLGDWAQETQYF; CDR3nt: TGTGCCAGCAGCTTAGGGGACTGGGCACAAGAGACCCAGTACTTC
j_gene: TRBJ2-1; abundance: many; v_gene: TRBV5-5; d_gene: NA; CDR3aa: CASSLDRYYNEQFF; CDR3nt: TGTGCCAGCAGCTTGGACAGGTACTACAATGAGCAGTTCTTC
j_gene: TRBJ2-5; abundance: many; v_gene: TRBV2; d_gene: NA; CDR3aa: CASKDFGGTQYF; CDR3nt: TGTGCCAGCAAGGACTTCGGGGGAACCCAGTACTTC
j_gene: TRBJ2-1; abundance: many; v_gene: TRBV6-1; d_gene: NA; CDR3aa: CASSPSLEQFF; CDR3nt: TGTGCCAGCAGTCCCTCGCTGGAGCAGTTCTTC
j_gene: TRBJ2-1; abundance: many; v_gene: TRBV24-1; d_gene: TRBD2; CDR3aa: CATSDPGLAASNEQFF; CDR3nt: TGTGCCACCAGTGATCCGGGACTAGCGGCATCCAATGAGCAGTTCTTC
j_gene: TRBJ2-7; abundance: NA; v_gene: TRBV27; d_gene: NA; CDR3aa: CASSQGQGSEQYF; CDR3nt: TGTGCCAGCAGTCAGGGGCAAGGATCCGAGCAGTACTTC
j_gene: TRBJ2-3; abundance: NA; v_gene: TRBV6-6; d_gene: NA; CDR3aa: CASSYSLSNTQYF; CDR3nt: TGTGCCAGCAGTTACTCTTTAAGCAATACGCAGTATTTT
j_gene: TRBJ2-1; abundance: many; v_gene: TRBV30; d_gene: NA; CDR3aa: CAWSGPNEQFF; CDR3nt: TGTGCCTGGAGTGGGCCTAATGAGCAGTTCTTC
j_gene: TRBJ2-7; abundance: many; v_gene: TRBV20-1; d_gene: NA; CDR3aa: CSARRGSASYEQYF; CDR3nt: TGCAGTGCTAGAAGGGGGTCCGCCTCCTACGAGCAGTACTTC
j_gene: TRBJ2-1; abundance: NA; v_gene: TRBV5-6; d_gene: NA; CDR3aa: CASSRGPPYNEQFF; CDR3nt: TGTGCCAGCAGCCGAGGGCCCCCCTACAATGAGCAGTTCTTC
j_gene: TRBJ2-3; abundance: many; v_gene: TRBV30; d_gene: NA; CDR3aa: CAWSVRLGSTDTQYF; CDR3nt: TGTGCCTGGAGTGTACGGCTCGGGAGCACAGATACGCAGTATTTT
j_gene: TRBJ2-7; abundance: many; v_gene: TRBV18; d_gene: NA; CDR3aa: CASSPTATYEQYF; CDR3nt: TGTGCCAGCTCACCTACAGCCACTTACGAGCAGTACTTC
j_gene: TRBJ1-1; abundance: many; v_gene: TRBV2; d_gene: NA; CDR3aa: CASRAITEAFF; CDR3nt: TGTGCCAGCAGGGCGATTACTGAAGCTTTCTTT
j_gene: TRBJ1-2; abundance: NA; v_gene: TRBV19; d_gene: TRBD1; CDR3aa: CASSIDPGQGGIGYTF; CDR3nt: TGTGCCAGTAGTATAGATCCGGGACAGGGAGGAATTGGCTACACCTTC
j_gene: TRBJ2-7; abundance: many; v_gene: TRBV11-3; d_gene: NA; CDR3aa: CASSSPDSYEQYF; CDR3nt: TGTGCCAGCAGCTCACCCGACAGTTACGAGCAGTACTTC
j_gene: TRBJ1-5; abundance: NA; v_gene: TRBV4-1; d_gene: NA; CDR3aa: CASSPRQENQPQHF; CDR3nt: TGCGCCAGCAGCCCACGACAGGAAAATCAGCCCCAGCATTTT
j_gene: TRBJ2-7; abundance: many; v_gene: TRBV27; d_gene: NA; CDR3aa: CASSNRAYEQYF; CDR3nt: TGTGCCAGCAGTAACAGGGCCTACGAGCAGTACTTC
j_gene: TRBJ2-3; abundance: NA; v_gene: TRBV4-3; d_gene: NA; CDR3aa: CASSQAVIGVRTDTQYF; CDR3nt: TGCGCCAGCAGCCAAGCAGTAATAGGGGTGCGCACAGATACGCAGTATTTT
j_gene: TRBJ2-2; abundance: NA; v_gene: TRBV19; d_gene: NA; CDR3aa: CASELRFSGELFF; CDR3nt: TGTGCCAGTGAGTTACGATTCTCCGGGGAGCTGTTTTTT
j_gene: TRBJ2-1; abundance: few; v_gene: TRBV5-1; d_gene: TRBD2; CDR3aa: CASSLPPLGLERDEQFF; CDR3nt: TGCGCCAGCAGCTTGCCGCCTTTGGGACTAGAACGGGATGAGCAGTTCTTC